The TCR beta chain described here comes from a study of blood T cell repertoires in COVID-19 (dated by TCRdb to 2018 to 2021). For the wider study: Samples from collaborators originated in the United States, Italy and Spain and spanned both the acute and convalescent phases of COVID-19. The prospective study material was composed of cDNA or gDNA derived from T cells, B-cell-depleted T cells, or PBMCs. Deeply sampled blood TCRbeta repertoires from subjects exposed to, actively infected with, or recovered from COVID-19 were included in the dataset. The repertoires were released in a freely available public database meant as a resource for research on the immune response to SARS-CoV-2. The samples were drawn from two sources: the first 160 participants of the ongoing ImmuneRACE study, and 1,200 or so subjects contributed by 6 global collaborators. Nearly every sample came with metadata listing a de-identified subject ID, COVID-19 status, age in years and sex. Where available, HLA class I and class II types were obtained from metadata supplied by the sample provider rather than from assay-based typing.

TCRbeta CDR3 regions were amplified from genomic DNA by means of the immunoSEQ Assay, a bias-controlled multiplex PCR. In the authors' own workflow: Nucleated cell counts per sample were estimated from amplification of reference gene primers within the assay. To quantify the absolute abundance of each unique TCRbeta CDR3 rearrangement, sequence reads were collapsed and filtered. For each sample, productive Simpson clonality was calculated as the square root of Simpson's diversity index over productive rearrangements. In its TCRdb copy, this immuneACCESS table keeps in-frame sequences only and misses some clones. Where compared with another copy, unresolved V genes explain less than half of these, and the others have no known cause. V, J and clone size derive from that table, while D and trimming were established from the DNA sequence. Recorded for this sample are roughly 100,000 clones; more than 75% of them occurred a single time. The ten top clones hold 3% of the sample.

Each collaborating institution followed its own protocols to collect whole blood in K2EDTA tubes. For TCRbeta analysis, collaborator samples were shipped as frozen whole blood, as isolated PBMCs, or as DNA extracted from either sample type. Inclusive of the bounding cysteine and phenylalanine, the CDR3 is 15 residues long. Only the CDR3 DNA stays, 45 bases, in frame from base 1. Trimmed from V: 3 bases; trimmed from J: 8 bases; junction bases lacking a gene match: 5. The germline V gene specifies SGHDT as CDR1 and YYEEEE as CDR2. What the work shows at the level of the full study, not this receptor alone: The quantity of clinical and demographic metadata differed by source and by participant and was supplied without curation.

Remarks on this clone: What antigen it recognizes has not been identified. The input lacks base qualities; no much larger clone sits a single base away.

The sequence derives from a man over 45 with active or convalescent COVID-19. Sample: peripheral blood. The rearranged segments are TRBV5-6 and TRBJ1-6, with 10 bases aligning to TRBD1. Here the CDR3 is given as CASSWGQGRDSPLHF. The nucleotide sequence is TGTGCCAGCAGCTGGGGACAGGGGCGAGATTCACCCCTCCACTTT.